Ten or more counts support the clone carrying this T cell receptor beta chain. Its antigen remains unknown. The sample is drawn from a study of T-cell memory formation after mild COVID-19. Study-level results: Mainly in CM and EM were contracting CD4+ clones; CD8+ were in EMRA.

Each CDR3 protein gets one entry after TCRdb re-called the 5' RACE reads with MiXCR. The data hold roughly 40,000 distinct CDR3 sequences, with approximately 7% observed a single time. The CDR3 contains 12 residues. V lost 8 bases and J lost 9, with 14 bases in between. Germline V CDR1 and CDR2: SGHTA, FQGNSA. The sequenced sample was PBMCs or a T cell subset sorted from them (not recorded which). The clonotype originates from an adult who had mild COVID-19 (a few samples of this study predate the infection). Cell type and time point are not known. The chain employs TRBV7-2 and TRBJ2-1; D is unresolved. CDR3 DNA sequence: TGTGCCAGCGGGCTGGGATATGGTGAGCAGTTCTTC. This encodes CASGLGYGEQFF.